One sample yielded the 32 T cell receptor beta chains listed below, sequenced in a study of spatial heterogeneity in lung cancer. TCRdb passed the 5' RACE reads through MiXCR, listing each CDR3 protein once. Among tens of thousands of distinct CDR3 sequences, less than 8.5% were seen once, and the ten largest hold around 29%. Time point described: sample taken at primary tumor resection. The specimen was PBMCs, collected at surgery. These receptors all stem from a female donor with early-stage non-small cell lung cancer.

This clonotype was found many times. Here the CDR3 reads CASSQEFPGYNEQFF. As DNA, the CDR3 is TGCGCCAGCAGCCAAGAGTTCCCCGGGTACAATGAGCAGTTCTTC. The chain uses TRBV4-1 and TRBJ2-1, with no clear D. Germline V gene data show CDR1 as MGHRA and CDR2 as YSYEKL. The CDR3 sequence is 15 residues long. V lost 0 bases to trimming and J lost 4 bases, with 10 bases between them.

This clonotype is termed medium-sized. V is TRBV4-1 and J is TRBJ2-5, with 10 bases aligning to TRBD2. The CDR3 totals 15 residues. The ends lost 2 bases at V and 4 bases at J; junction bases unmatched: 4. Germline V gene data show CDR1 as MGHRA and CDR2 as YSYEKL. The CDR3 nucleotides are TGCGCCAGCAGCCAACTAGCGGGGGAGGGAGAGACCCAGTACTTC. As protein: CASSQLAGEGETQYF.

The sample holds many counts of this clonotype. The rearrangement uses TRBV12-3 or TRBV12-4 and TRBJ2-2; 8 positions match TRBD1. This CDR3 contains 15 residues. Trimming cost V 6 bases and J 6 bases; bases outside gene matches: 9. In DNA form, the CDR3 reads TGTGCCAGCAGGCCGATGGACAGGGTCGCCGGGGAGCTGTTTTTT. It specifies CASRPMDRVAGELFF.

This clonotype was recorded a few times. The chain combines TRBV14 with TRBJ2-1; no clear D. This CDR3 is 11 amino acids long. The V gene lost 0 bases and the J gene lost 6 bases, with 0 bases spanning the gap. The germline V gene has CDR1 SGHDN and CDR2 FVKESK. CDR3 residues: CASSQDNEQFF. Written as DNA, the CDR3 is TGTGCCAGCAGCCAAGACAATGAGCAGTTCTTC.

This clonotype occurred many times. The chain links TRBV27 to TRBJ2-1, with 9 bases that match TRBD2. The CDR3 is 17 residues long. Germline V lookup: CDR1 MNHEY, CDR2 SMNVEV (reference sequence). V lost 6 bases, J lost 5 bases, and 14 bases stayed unmatched. The CDR3 region has the DNA TGTGCCAGCAGCCTGGGATTCCGCGGGAGGGAGAACAATGAGCAGTTCTTC. It codes for CASSLGFRGRENNEQFF.

This clonotype was counted between two and nine times. The chain links TRBV5-1 to TRBJ2-7; no reliable D call. Trimming removed 1 base at V and 0 bases at J, with 11 bases between. There are 15 residues in the CDR3. Germline V gene data show CDR1 as SGHRS and CDR2 as YFSETQ. DNA for the CDR3: TGCGCCAGCAGCTTGCGAGGTCCTAGCTCCTACGAGCAGTACTTC. Its translation: CASSLRGPSSYEQYF.

This clonotype was observed a handful of times. CDR3 nucleotides: TGCGCCAGCAGTCTGAGCCTAGCGGGGCCGGGGGATACGCAGTATTTT. Protein: CASSLSLAGPGDTQYF. The chain recombines TRBV10-1 with TRBJ2-3, with 9 bases that match TRBD2. The CDR3 sequence is 16 residues long. Per the germline V gene, CDR1 is WNHNN and CDR2 is SYGVQD (reference sequence). V gave up 5 bases and J gave up 6 bases; unmatched junction bases: 12.

This clonotype was seen many times. CDR3 coding DNA: TGTGCCAGCAGCCAAGAAGGGGAGAGAGGCAGTCGGGAAGCTTTCTTT. Amino acid sequence: CASSQEGERGSREAFF. This chain links TRBV4-2 with TRBJ1-1, with a possible D match to TRBD1 (5 bases). Per the germline V gene, CDR1 is LGHNA and CDR2 is YNFKEQ. V dropped 0 bases and J dropped 8 bases, with 19 bases sitting between them. The CDR3 extends over 16 amino acids.

This clonotype was observed at least ten times. The chain recombines TRBV18 with TRBJ2-3; no clear D. Trimming shortened V by 6 bases and J by 0 bases, and 13 bases separated the two germline ends. Germline CDR1 is KGHSH and CDR2 is LQKENI. CDR3 length: 15 residues. In DNA, the CDR3 is TGTGCCAGCTCGGGCCGGGCCTCTAGCACAGATACGCAGTATTTT. Translated, it gives CASSGRASSTDTQYF.

This clonotype was seen at least ten times. The chain is built from TRBV4-1 and TRBJ2-1, with D tentatively TRBD1 or TRBD2 (5 bases each). Looked up from germline, CDR1 is MGHRA and CDR2 is YSYEKL. The CDR3 contains 14 residues. V was cut by 3 bases and J by 4 bases, with 10 bases left in between. CDR3 protein: CASSQVGRYNEQFF. The CDR3 DNA follows: TGCGCCAGCAGCCAGGTGGGACGGTACAATGAGCAGTTCTTC.

This clonotype came up many times. The V and J genes are TRBV4-3 and TRBJ1-1; tentatively, D is TRBD1 (5 bases). V was trimmed by 3 bases and J by 3 bases, leaving 8 bases between them. The CDR3 length is 13 residues. Germline V CDR1 and CDR2: LGHNA, YSLEER. This chain's CDR3 is CASSQGEDTEAFF. For the CDR3, the DNA is TGCGCCAGCAGCCAGGGGGAGGACACTGAAGCTTTCTTT.

This clonotype has at least ten counts. CDR3 sequence reads: CASSQEGVPGAYEQYF. The DNA of the CDR3 is TGTGCCAGCAGCCAAGAAGGAGTGCCGGGCGCCTACGAGCAGTACTTC. The chain combines TRBV4-2 with TRBJ2-7; D is uncertain. Between the trimmed V and J ends, which lost 0 bases and 2 bases, there was a span of 14 bases. Germline V gene sequence: CDR1 LGHNA, CDR2 YNFKEQ. This CDR3 region has 16 residues.

The table lists this clonotype with a few counts. This chain joins TRBV24-1 and TRBJ2-3; 13 nucleotides match TRBD2. The CDR3 length is 17 residues. The germline V gene encodes CDR1 KGHDR and CDR2 SFDVKD. J lost 3 bases, V lost 4 bases, and 6 bases had no gene match. Here the CDR3 reads CATSDPGLAGKTDTQYF. DNA of the CDR3: TGTGCCACCAGTGACCCGGGACTAGCGGGAAAGACAGATACGCAGTATTTT.

This clonotype was seen many times. The rearrangement links TRBV5-1 to TRBJ2-2, with no clear D. V was shortened by 5 bases and J by 2 bases, with 4 bases between the two germline ends. Germline CDR1 SGHRS, CDR2 YFSETQ. There are 12 residues in the CDR3. Here the CDR3 reads CASRDNTGELFF. DNA of the CDR3: TGCGCCAGCAGGGATAACACCGGGGAGCTGTTTTTT. The full variable domain, with the rest looked up from reference TRBV5-1 and TRBJ2-2, is KAGVTQTPRYLIKTRGQQVTLSCSPISGHRSVSWYQQTPGQGLQFLFEYFSETQRNKGNFPGRFSGRQFSNSRSEMNVSTLELGDSALYLCASRDNTGELFFGEGSRLTVL.

This clonotype was detected many times. The V and J genes are TRBV6-2 or TRBV6-3 and TRBJ2-7; D uncertain. The germline gives CDR1 MNHEY, CDR2 SVGEGT. V shed 0 bases and J shed 8 bases, with 14 bases lying between them. This CDR3 contains 14 residues. CDR3 nucleotides: TGTGCCAGCAGTTACTCGGCCAGCGAAGGGAAGCAGTACTTC. Its translation: CASSYSASEGKQYF.

This clonotype was counted ten times or more. This chain links TRBV4-1 with TRBJ1-2, with TRBD1 matching 9 bases. The germline gives CDR1 MGHRA, CDR2 YSYEKL. Unmatched junction bases numbered 6, after V lost 0 bases and J lost 7 bases. The length of the CDR3 is 15 residues. The CDR3 region is CASSQEGTGRIGYTF. As DNA, the CDR3 is TGCGCCAGCAGCCAAGAAGGGACAGGGCGGATTGGCTACACCTTC.

The chain combines TRBV14 with TRBJ2-7, with a weak D call TRBD2 (6 bases). This CDR3 spans 14 amino acids. CDR1 SGHDN and CDR2 FVKESK come from the germline V gene. The V end was cut by 5 bases, the J end by 1 base, with 12 bases between. CDR3 DNA sequence: TGTGCCAGCAGCACCACCCGGGGGTCCTACGAGCAGTACTTC. Translating it yields CASSTTRGSYEQYF.

This clonotype was picked up a small number of times. This chain joins TRBV28 and TRBJ1-4, with a weak D call TRBD1 (5 bases). V was pared by 7 bases and J by 4 bases, with 13 bases between. The V gene's germline CDR1 is MDHEN and CDR2 SYDVKM. There are 14 residues in the CDR3. CDR3 residues: CASNRGPRNEKLFF. The CDR3 bases are TGTGCCAGCAATCGGGGACCGCGTAATGAAAAACTGTTTTTT.

The chain employs TRBV7-2 and TRBJ2-5; tentative D call: TRBD2 (6 bases). This CDR3 contains 16 residues. The germline V and J ends were trimmed by 0 bases and 2 bases, with 13 bases remaining between them. Germline CDR1 SGHTA, CDR2 FQGNSA. The CDR3 DNA reads as TGTGCCAGCAGCTTAGCGGTCCAGGCGGGGCAAGAGACCCAGTACTTC. Encoded protein: CASSLAVQAGQETQYF.

This clonotype has ten or more counts. V is TRBV6-2 or TRBV6-3 and J is TRBJ2-2, with no clear D. This CDR3 spans 14 amino acids. The germline V and J ends were trimmed by 1 base and 4 bases, with 7 bases remaining between them. Germline assignment: CDR1 MNHEY and CDR2 SVGEGT. The chain's CDR3 is CASSYYVSTGELFF. In nucleotides, the CDR3 is TGTGCCAGCAGTTACTACGTGAGCACCGGGGAGCTGTTTTTT.

This clonotype was detected many times. The rearrangement links TRBV29-1 to TRBJ2-7, with D perhaps TRBD2 (6 bases). Trimming took 4 bases from V and 6 from J, leaving 13 bases between them. The germline CDR1 and CDR2 sequences are SQVTM and ANQGSEA. The CDR3 runs to 12 residues. The CDR3 reads CSVAGGAFEQYF. The DNA of the CDR3 is TGCAGCGTTGCTGGCGGGGCCTTCGAGCAGTACTTC.

In this sample, this clonotype turned up many times. As DNA, the CDR3 is TGCAGCGTTGAAGCTGTAGCGGCCCTTAGTGGGGCTGAGCAGTTCTTC. It translates to CSVEAVAALSGAEQFF. The chain carries TRBV29-1 and TRBJ2-1; TRBD2 might be the D (6 bases). V dropped 1 base and J dropped 9 bases, with 22 bases sitting between them. This CDR3 comprises 16 residues. Germline V lookup: CDR1 SQVTM, CDR2 ANQGSEA.

V is TRBV5-4 and J is TRBJ2-5, with D unclear. Germline V CDR1 and CDR2: SGHNT, YYREEE (reference sequence). CDR3 size: 14 residues. V shed 0 bases and J shed 5 bases, with 11 bases lying between them. The CDR3 reads CASSLAGLIETQYF. The CDR3 DNA sequence: TGTGCCAGCAGCTTGGCCGGCCTAATTGAGACCCAGTACTTC.

V and J are TRBV5-1 and TRBJ1-2, with D possibly being TRBD1 (5 bases). Deletions cut 0 bases from V and 8 bases from J, with 14 bases between. CDR1 is SGHRS and CDR2 is YFSETQ in the germline V gene. The CDR3 extends over 14 amino acids. Here the CDR3 DNA reads TGCGCCAGCAGCTTGGAGGGGCAGGAGACGGGCTACACCTTC. Protein product: CASSLEGQETGYTF.

The chain uses TRBV20-1 and TRBJ2-7; 8 positions match TRBD2. V dropped 6 bases and J dropped 5; count of bases not matched to a gene: 6. Germline CDR1 reads DFQATT; CDR2 reads SNEGSKA (reference sequence). This CDR3 is built from 12 residues. The CDR3: CSAPGGANEQYF. The DNA for the CDR3 is TGCAGTGCACCCGGGGGGGCGAACGAGCAGTACTTC.

This clonotype was seen repeatedly, ten times or more. The rearrangement uses TRBV12-3 or TRBV12-4 and TRBJ2-3, with D unresolved. Trimming took 3 bases from V and 0 from J, leaving 10 bases between them. This CDR3 spans 15 amino acids. The CDR3 DNA sequence: TGTGCCAGCAGTTTCCATCCAGCTAGCACAGATACGCAGTATTTT. Its translation is CASSFHPASTDTQYF.

Notes on this clonotype: Likely a read error: the CDR3 ends without its conserved phenylalanine or tryptophan. No DNA is shown, since the ends of the CDR3 on it are uncertain; the CDR3 is the one TCRdb lists. The genes are TRBV14 and TRBJ2-7; TRBD2, the D gene given by the table, was not confirmed from the DNA. Germline values: CDR1 SGHDN, CDR2 FVKESK. Counting both end residues, the CDR3 totals 10 amino acids. The CDR3 spells CASSQERGRG.

CDR3 coding DNA: TGTGCCAGCTCACCAGTCAGGGGGCCCAATCAGCCCCAGCATTTT. It encodes CASSPVRGPNQPQHF. V usage is TRBV18 and J usage is TRBJ1-5; 8 positions match TRBD1. The CDR3 is made up of 15 amino acids. V lost 2 bases and J lost 3; bases outside the gene matches: 3. From germline, CDR1 is KGHSH and CDR2 LQKENI.

This clonotype was observed at least ten times. The rearrangement joins TRBV7-2 to TRBJ2-3; D may be TRBD2 (7 bases). Germline V gene lookup returns CDR1 SGHTA and CDR2 FQGNSA. Trimming removed 5 bases from V and 2 bases from J, with 14 bases in between. The CDR3 consists of 15 residues. The DNA of the CDR3 is TGTGCCAGCAGCGTGATGGGGGGGCCCACAGATACGCAGTATTTT. As protein: CASSVMGGPTDTQYF.

In its sample, this clonotype was seen many times. This chain connects TRBV7-6 to TRBJ1-1; 9 bases fit TRBD1. Trimming took 5 bases from V and 5 from J; bases not matched to a gene: 9. The CDR3 has 15 residues. Per the germline V gene, CDR1 is SGHVS and CDR2 is FNYEAQ. CDR3 nucleotide sequence: TGTGCCAGCAGCCCCTACAGGGGGCGGGGGACTGAAGCTTTCTTT. Its translation is CASSPYRGRGTEAFF.

This clonotype came up many times. The gene calls are TRBV28 and TRBJ2-7; D remains unclear. The V and J ends lost 9 bases and 4 bases respectively, with 13 bases between them. This CDR3 comprises 12 residues. Germline-derived CDR1 and CDR2 are MDHEN and SYDVKM. The CDR3: CASGVRPYEQYF. CDR3 in DNA: TGTGCCAGTGGGGTTCGTCCTTACGAGCAGTACTTC. Using reference TRBV28 and TRBJ2-7 for the parts outside the CDR3, the full variable domain is DVKVTQSSRYLVKRTGEKVFLECVQDMDHENMFWYRQDPGLGLRLIYFSYDVKMKEKGDIPEGYSVSREKKERFSLILESASTNQTSMYLCASGVRPYEQYFGPGTRLTVT.

This clonotype occurred a few times. This chain links TRBV5-1 with TRBJ2-7, with D possibly matching TRBD2 (6 bases). Germline CDR1 is SGHRS and CDR2 is YFSETQ. Trimming pared 4 bases from V and 3 bases from J, leaving 17 bases between. This CDR3 comprises 15 residues. CDR3 protein: CASSPGVIAFYEQYF. The CDR3 region has the DNA TGCGCCAGCAGCCCGGGGGTAATTGCTTTCTACGAGCAGTACTTC.